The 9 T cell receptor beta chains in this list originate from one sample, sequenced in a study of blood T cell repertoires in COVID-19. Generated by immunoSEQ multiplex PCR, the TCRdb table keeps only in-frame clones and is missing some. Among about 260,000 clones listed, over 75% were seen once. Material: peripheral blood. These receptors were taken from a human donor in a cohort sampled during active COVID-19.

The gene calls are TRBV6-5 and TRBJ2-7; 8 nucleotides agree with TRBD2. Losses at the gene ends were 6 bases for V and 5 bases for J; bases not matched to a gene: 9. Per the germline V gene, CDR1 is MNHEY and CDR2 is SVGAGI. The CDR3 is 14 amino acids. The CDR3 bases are TGTGCCAGCAGGTCTGGCGGGAGGTATGACGAGCAGTACTTC. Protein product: CASRSGGRYDEQYF.

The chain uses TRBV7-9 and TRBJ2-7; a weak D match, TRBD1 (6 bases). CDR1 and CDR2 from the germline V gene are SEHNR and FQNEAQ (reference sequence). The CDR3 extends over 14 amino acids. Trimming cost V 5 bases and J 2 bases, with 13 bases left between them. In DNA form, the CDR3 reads TGTGCCAGCAGCACCCACAGGGAAACCTACGAGCAGTACTTC. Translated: CASSTHRETYEQYF.

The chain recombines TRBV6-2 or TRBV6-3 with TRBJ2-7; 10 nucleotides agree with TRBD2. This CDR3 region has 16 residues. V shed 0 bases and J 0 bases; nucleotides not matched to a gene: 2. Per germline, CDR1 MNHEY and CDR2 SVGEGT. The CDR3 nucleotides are TGTGCCAGCAGTTACTCCCGGACTAGCGGCTCCTACGAGCAGTACTTC. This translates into CASSYSRTSGSYEQYF.

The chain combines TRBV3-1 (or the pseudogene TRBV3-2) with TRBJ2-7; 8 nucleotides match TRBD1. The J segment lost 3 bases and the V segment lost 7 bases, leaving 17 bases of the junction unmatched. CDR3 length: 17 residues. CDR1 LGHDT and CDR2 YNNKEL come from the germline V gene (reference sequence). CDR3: CASNPEPGTGRVYEQYF. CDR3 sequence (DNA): TGTGCCAGCAACCCTGAACCGGGGACAGGAAGGGTCTACGAGCAGTACTTC.

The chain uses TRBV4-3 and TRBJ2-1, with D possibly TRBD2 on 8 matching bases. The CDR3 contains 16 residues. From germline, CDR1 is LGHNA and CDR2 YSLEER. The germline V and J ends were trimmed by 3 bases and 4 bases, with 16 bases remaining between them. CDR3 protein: CASSQQGVAGYNEQFF. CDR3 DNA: TGCGCCAGCAGCCAGCAGGGGGTAGCGGGGTACAATGAGCAGTTCTTC.

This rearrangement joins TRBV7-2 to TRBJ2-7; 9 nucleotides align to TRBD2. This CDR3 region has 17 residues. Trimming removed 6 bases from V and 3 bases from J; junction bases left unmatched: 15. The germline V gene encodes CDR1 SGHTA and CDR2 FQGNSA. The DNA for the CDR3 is TGTGCCAGCAGTTTTACAAAAGCGGGGGGAATATACTACGAGCAGTACTTC. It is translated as CASSFTKAGGIYYEQYF.

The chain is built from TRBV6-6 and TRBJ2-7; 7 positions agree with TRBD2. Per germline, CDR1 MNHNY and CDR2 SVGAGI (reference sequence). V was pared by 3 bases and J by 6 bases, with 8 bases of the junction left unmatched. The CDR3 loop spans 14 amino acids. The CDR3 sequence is CASSYPELAVEQYF. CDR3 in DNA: TGTGCCAGCAGTTATCCCGAGCTAGCGGTCGAGCAGTACTTC.

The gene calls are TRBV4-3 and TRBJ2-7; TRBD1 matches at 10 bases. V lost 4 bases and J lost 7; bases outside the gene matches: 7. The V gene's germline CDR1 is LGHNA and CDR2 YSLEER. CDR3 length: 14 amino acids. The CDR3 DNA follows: TGCGCCAGCAGCCTGGGACAGGGGCTGGGGGAGCAGTACTTC. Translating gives CASSLGQGLGEQYF.

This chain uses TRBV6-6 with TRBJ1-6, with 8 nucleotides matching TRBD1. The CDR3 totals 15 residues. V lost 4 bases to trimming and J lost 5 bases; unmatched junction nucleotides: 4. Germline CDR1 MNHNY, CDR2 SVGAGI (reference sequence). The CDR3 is CASSSRTGNNSPLHF. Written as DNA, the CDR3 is TGTGCCAGCAGTTCCCGGACAGGGAATAATTCACCCCTCCACTTT.